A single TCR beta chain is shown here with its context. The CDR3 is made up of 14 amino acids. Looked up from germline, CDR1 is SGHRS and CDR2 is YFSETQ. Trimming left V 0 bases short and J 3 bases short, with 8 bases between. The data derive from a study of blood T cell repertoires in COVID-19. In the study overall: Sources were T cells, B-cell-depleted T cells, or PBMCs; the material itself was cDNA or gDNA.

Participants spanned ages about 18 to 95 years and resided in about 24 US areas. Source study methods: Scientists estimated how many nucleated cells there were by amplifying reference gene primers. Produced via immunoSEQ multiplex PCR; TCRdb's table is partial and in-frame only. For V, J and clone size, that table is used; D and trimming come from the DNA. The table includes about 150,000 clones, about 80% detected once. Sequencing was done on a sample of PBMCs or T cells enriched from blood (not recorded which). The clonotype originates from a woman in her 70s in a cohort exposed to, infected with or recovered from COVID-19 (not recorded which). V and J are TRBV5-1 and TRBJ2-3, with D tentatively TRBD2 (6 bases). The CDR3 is CASSLGDSTDTQYF. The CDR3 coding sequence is TGCGCCAGCAGCTTGGGGGACTCAACAGATACGCAGTATTTT. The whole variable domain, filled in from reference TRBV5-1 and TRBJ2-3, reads KAGVTQTPRYLIKTRGQQVTLSCSPISGHRSVSWYQQTPGQGLQFLFEYFSETQRNKGNFPGRFSGRQFSNSRSEMNVSTLELGDSALYLCASSLGDSTDTQYFGPGTRLTVL.